These 12 T cell receptor beta chains were all obtained from the same sample, sequenced in a study of OX40 agonist ivuxolimab in advanced cancers. Clones were sequenced by immunoSEQ multiplex PCR, and TCRdb holds only the in-frame ones, with some missing. Of 75,000 to 100,000 clones in the sample, 90% to 95% were seen once. Sample: CD4+ or CD8+ T cells sorted from blood, taken in a trial of the OX40 agonist ivuxolimab. Receptors were obtained from an adult with an advanced solid tumor such as melanoma, head and neck, liver or kidney cancer.

The J gene is TRBJ2-7, the V gene TRBV7-9; either TRBD1 or TRBD2 may fit D (7 bases each). Looked up from germline, CDR1 is SEHNR and CDR2 is FQNEAQ (reference sequence). The V end was cut by 5 bases, the J end by 3 bases, with 17 bases between. The CDR3 runs to 15 residues. Here the CDR3 DNA reads TGTGCCAGCAGCCAGGGGGGACTAACCCTCTACGAGCAGTACTTC. It translates to CASSQGGLTLYEQYF.

This clone was observed once. The V and J genes are TRBV28 and TRBJ1-5; 7 bases are a match to TRBD1. The CDR3 consists of 15 residues. Germline V CDR1 and CDR2: MDHEN, SYDVKM. V lost 3 bases, J lost 4 bases, and 6 bases stayed unmatched. In DNA form, the CDR3 reads TGTGCCAGCAGTTTTGTGGACAGGACAAATCAGCCCCAGCATTTT. Translation gives CASSFVDRTNQPQHF.

V gene TRBV7-2 combines with J gene TRBJ2-3; 11 bases are a match to TRBD2. The V segment lost 3 bases and the J segment 0 bases; nucleotides outside the gene matches: 5. The CDR3 length is 17 residues. Germline V gene lookup returns CDR1 SGHTA and CDR2 FQGNSA. CDR3 sequence: CASSFMSSGRSTDTQYF. As DNA, the CDR3 is TGTGCCAGCAGCTTCATGTCTAGCGGGAGGAGCACAGATACGCAGTATTTT. Based on the CDR3 plus reference TRBV7-2 and TRBJ2-3, the full variable domain is GAGVSQSPSNKVTEKGKDVELRCDPISGHTALYWYRQSLGQGLEFLIYFQGNSAPDKSGLPSDRFSAERTGGSVSTLTIQRTQQEDSAVYLCASSFMSSGRSTDTQYFGPGTRLTVL.

CDR3 bases: TGTGCCAGCAGCCCCCGGGGGGCGGGAGGAAGAGATACGCAGTATTTT. It is translated as CASSPRGAGGRDTQYF. The V and J genes are TRBV9 and TRBJ2-3; 8 bases line up with TRBD2. CDR1 is SGDLS, CDR2 YYNGEE, per germline. There are 16 residues in the CDR3. The V gene end was trimmed by 4 bases and the J gene end by 5 bases; junction bases not matched to a gene: 12. Full variable domain (missing parts from reference TRBV9 and TRBJ2-3): DSGVTQTPKHLITATGQRVTLRCSPRSGDLSVYWYQQSLDQGLQFLIQYYNGEERAKGNILERFSAQQFPDLHSELNLSSLELGDSALYFCASSPRGAGGRDTQYFGPGTRLTVL.

Concerning this clone itself: Because the CDR3 is missing its conserved closing phenylalanine or tryptophan, this is likely a read error. The V gene is TRBV9, the J gene TRBJ1-6; D gene unclear. CDR1 is SGDLS and CDR2 is YYNGEE in the germline V gene. With 0 bases removed from V and 5 bases from J, the gap between germline ends came to 6 bases. The CDR3 consists of 14 residues. This chain's CDR3 is CASSVGGNNSPLHS. The CDR3 DNA is TGTGCCAGCAGCGTAGGAGGAAATAATTCACCCCTCCACTCT.

This clone was seen once. V is TRBV5-1 and J is TRBJ2-2; D is perhaps TRBD2 (5 bases). Germline CDR1 is SGHRS and CDR2 is YFSETQ. The V and J ends lost 10 bases and 5 bases respectively, with 15 bases between them. There are 13 residues in the CDR3. The CDR3 spells CASTPRETGELFF. The CDR3 bases are TGCGCCTCTACCCCGAGGGAAACCGGGGAGCTGTTTTTT.

The J gene is TRBJ2-7, the V gene TRBV9; 13 positions agree with TRBD2. The CDR3 is 15 residues long. CDR1 and CDR2 (germline): SGDLS, YYNGEE. J gave up 7 bases and V 4 bases, and 8 bases lay outside the gene matches. The CDR3 loop is CASSKGLAGSYEQYF. The CDR3 nucleotides read TGTGCCAGCAGCAAGGGACTAGCGGGATCTTATGAGCAGTACTTC.

The chain carries TRBV28 and TRBJ1-6; D gene ambiguous. The germline CDR1 and CDR2 sequences are MDHEN and SYDVKM. The CDR3 extends over 12 amino acids. The V end was cut by 2 bases, the J end by 9 bases, with 5 bases between. CDR3 protein: CASSLRSSPLHF. The DNA for the CDR3 is TGTGCCAGCAGTTTACGTAGTTCACCCCTCCACTTT.

This clone has just a few counts. The chain uses TRBV7-8 and TRBJ2-7, with D tentatively TRBD1 or TRBD2 (5 bases each). The CDR3 runs 15 residues. Germline assignment: CDR1 SGHVS and CDR2 FQNEAQ. V was shortened by 1 base and J by 2 bases, with 12 bases between the two germline ends. In DNA, the CDR3 is TGTGCCAGCAGCTTAGTAAGGGACCCGACCTACGAGCAGTACTTC. This sequence encodes CASSLVRDPTYEQYF.

The rearrangement uses TRBV5-3 and TRBJ1-5, with D unclear. TRBV5-3 carries the ORF label, with uncertain function. V lost 0 bases, J lost 3 bases, and 10 bases lay in between. The CDR3 is made up of 15 amino acids. Here the CDR3 DNA reads TGTGCCAGAAGCTTGGTGAACCGATTCAATCAGCCCCAGCATTTT. Protein sequence: CARSLVNRFNQPQHF.

V is TRBV6-5 and J is TRBJ1-4; 8 bases are a match to TRBD1. Germline V gene data show CDR1 as MNHEY and CDR2 as SVGAGI. J gave up 6 bases and V 1 base, and 1 base lay outside the gene matches. CDR3 length: 14 residues. CDR3: CASSYLTGDEKLFF. The DNA of the CDR3 is TGTGCCAGCAGTTACTTGACAGGGGATGAAAAACTGTTTTTT.

J is TRBJ2-2 and V is TRBV5-4; D perhaps matches TRBD1 (6 bases). Deletions cut 4 bases from V and 1 base from J, with 11 bases between. The CDR3 totals 15 residues. Germline values: CDR1 SGHNT, CDR2 YYREEE (reference sequence). CDR3 bases: TGTGCCAGCAGCCACGACAGGAAGAACACCGGGGAGCTGTTTTTT. Amino acids: CASSHDRKNTGELFF. The full variable domain, in which reference TRBV5-4 and TRBJ2-2 provide the parts outside the CDR3, is ETGVTQSPTHLIKTRGQQVTLRCSSQSGHNTVSWYQQALGQGPQFIFQYYREEENGRGNFPPRFSGLQFPNYSSELNVNALELDDSALYLCASSHDRKNTGELFFGEGSRLTVL.